The rows below give T cell receptor beta chains drawn from one sample of a study of blood T cells in healthy people across ages. In TCRdb, the 5' RACE reads were re-called with MiXCR into one record per CDR3 protein. The sample shows about 1.5 million distinct CDR3 sequences, less than 45% of them seen only once. What was sequenced was blood. These receptor sequences come from a young woman in good health. Both conserved end residues are part of each CDR3. Fields, in order: clone size, J gene, D gene, V gene, CDR3 DNA, CDR3 protein. The D gene is left open where the match is weak. Expanded clones are given a class, and other clones once, few, many or no size at all.

>.|TRBJ1-5|.|TRBV20-1
TGCACTGCTAGAGCCCAGGTTAGCAATCAGCCCCAGCATTTT
CTARAQVSNQPQHF
>many|TRBJ2-3|.|TRBV20-1
TGCAGTGCAACAAGGGGGGAGAGCGCAGATACGCAGTATTTT
CSATRGESADTQYF
>many|TRBJ1-2|TRBD1|TRBV7-9
TGTGCCAGCAGCCCGACAGGGGGGGGCTACACCTTC
CASSPTGGGYTF
>few|TRBJ2-1|TRBD1|TRBV11-1
TGTGCCAGCAGCTTAAGGGGACAGAGGACCTACAATGAGCAGTTCTTC
CASSLRGQRTYNEQFF
>few|TRBJ2-5|TRBD2|TRBV2
TGTGCCAGCAGTGAATCGGGACTAGCGAAAGAGACCCAGTACTTC
CASSESGLAKETQYF
>few|TRBJ1-4|TRBD1|TRBV12-3/TRBV12-4
TGTGCCAGCAGTTTGAAGGGGGCGAGTGAAAAACTGTTTTTT
CASSLKGASEKLFF
>.|TRBJ2-7|.|TRBV28
TGTGCCAGCAGTTTGGCTAGCTTTCTCGAGCAGTACTTC
CASSLASFLEQYF
>.|TRBJ2-5|.|TRBV10-1
TGCGCCAGCAGTGAGTCGAAGGAGACCCAGTACTTC
CASSESKETQYF
>.|TRBJ2-1|.|TRBV7-2
TGTGCCAGCAGCTTAGCGCCGTCGCTATACAATGAGCAGTTCTTC
CASSLAPSLYNEQFF
>.|TRBJ1-3|.|TRBV5-1
TGCGCCAGCAGCCCCCTTGACCCTGGAAACACCATATATTTT
CASSPLDPGNTIYF
>.|TRBJ1-4|.|TRBV9
TGTGCCAGCAGCGTAGATACTGGGGCTGGGGAAAAACTGTTTTTT
CASSVDTGAGEKLFF
>.|TRBJ2-5|.|TRBV20-1
TGCAGTGCTAGAGATCACAGGGAAAGGTGGACCCAGTACTTC
CSARDHRERWTQYF
>.|TRBJ2-3|.|TRBV30
TGTGCCTGGAGGGAGGCTAGTGATACGCAGTATTTT
CAWREASDTQYF
>once|TRBJ1-6|TRBD1|TRBV10-3
TGTGCCATCAGAAGACAGGGAGGCAATTCACCCCTCCACTTT
CAIRRQGGNSPLHF
>.|TRBJ1-3|TRBD1|TRBV12-3/TRBV12-4
TGTGCCAGCAGTTTCATGGACAGGCCCTCTGGAAACACCATATATTTT
CASSFMDRPSGNTIYF
>many|TRBJ2-1|.|TRBV20-1
TGCAGTGCTAGAAGGGGTAGATCTTACAATGAGCAGTTCTTC
CSARRGRSYNEQFF
>.|TRBJ2-7|TRBD2|TRBV10-3
TGTGCCATCAGTGAGTCCCTCACTAGCGACTACGAGCAGTACTTC
CAISESLTSDYEQYF
>.|TRBJ2-7|.|TRBV4-2
TGTGCCAGCAGCCAAAACCGACAGGTCTACGAGCAGTACTTC
CASSQNRQVYEQYF